The entry that follows covers one T cell receptor beta chain sequence. Profiled with immunoSEQ multiplex PCR; TCRdb holds only in-frame clones, not every one. The sample shows 70,000 to 95,000 clones, over 80% of them seen only once. The data belong to a study of T cell changes during pregnancy in multiple sclerosis. V was shortened by 7 bases and J by 3 bases, with 23 bases between the two germline ends. The CDR3 totals 17 residues. Germline V lookup: CDR1 MDHEN, CDR2 SYDVKM. This clonotype was obtained from a female donor with multiple sclerosis, enrolled in a pregnancy study. The chain carries TRBV28 and TRBJ2-3; the D gene is possibly TRBD1 (6 bases). Sequences were derived from peripheral blood, sampled in the first trimester of pregnancy. The CDR3 protein is CASNLPAPGVVTDTQYF. CDR3 DNA: TGTGCCAGCAACCTTCCCGCACCAGGGGTTGTAACAGATACGCAGTATTTT.